This passage covers 26 T cell receptor beta chains from one sample sequenced in a study of beta chain features in type 1 diabetes. The investigators reverse transcribed all of the isolated RNA, so they sequenced expressed TCRB transcripts. Method: immunoSEQ multiplex PCR; TCRdb's copy keeps in-frame clones and lacks some. The sample records some 900,000 clones, 17% being singletons. The material sequenced was naive CD4+ T cells from blood. The source of these receptors is a young woman in good health.

The chain combines TRBV28 with TRBJ2-1; the D gene is possibly TRBD1 (6 bases). This CDR3 is built from 16 residues. Germline CDR1 is MDHEN and CDR2 is SYDVKM. V lost 8 bases and J 0 bases, leaving 17 bases between the germline ends. In DNA, the CDR3 is TGTGCCAGCTTCCCAGGGGCCTCGAGCTCCTACAATGAGCAGTTCTTC. Its protein product is CASFPGASSSYNEQFF.

This clone was detected a few times. The chain has TRBV28 and TRBJ2-1, with D perhaps matching TRBD1 (5 bases). The CDR3 totals 16 residues. Germline CDR1 is MDHEN and CDR2 is SYDVKM. Deletions cut 5 bases from V and 6 bases from J, with 20 bases between. This CDR3 reads CASSPPTAIKFNEQFF. The CDR3 DNA follows: TGTGCCAGCAGTCCCCCGACAGCCATCAAATTCAATGAGCAGTTCTTC.

This clone has more than one count but fewer than ten. CDR3 residues: CASSRSLRDGRGYEQYF. DNA of the CDR3: TGTGCCAGCAGCCGATCTCTCCGGGACGGGAGGGGTTACGAGCAGTACTTC. The chain recombines TRBV14 with TRBJ2-7, with 8 bases fitting TRBD2. The CDR3 length is 17 residues. Unmatched junction bases numbered 15, after V lost 4 bases and J lost 4 bases. Looked up from germline, CDR1 is SGHDN and CDR2 is FVKESK.

This clone was counted a few times. The V gene is TRBV7-9, the J gene TRBJ1-6; tentative D call: TRBD1 (5 bases). The V gene's germline CDR1 is SEHNR and CDR2 FQNEAQ (reference sequence). Trimming cost V 5 bases and J 7 bases, with 12 bases left between them. The CDR3 contains 14 residues. CDR3: CASSVRDSNSPLHF. The CDR3 region has the DNA TGTGCCAGCAGCGTGCGGGACTCGAATTCACCCCTCCACTTT.

This clone was counted a few times. The V call is TRBV19, the J call TRBJ2-7, with a tentative D call TRBD1 (6 bases). V was trimmed by 5 bases and J by 4 bases, leaving 18 bases between them. Per germline, CDR1 LNHDA and CDR2 SQIVND (reference sequence). CDR3 length: 15 amino acids. For the CDR3, the DNA is TGTGCCAGTAGTGTCCCCGGGACACAAGGATACGAGCAGTACTTC. Protein: CASSVPGTQGYEQYF.

This clone was recorded a few times. The sample carries other DNA sequences with the same CDR3. The rearrangement links TRBV5-1 to TRBJ2-1; 8 bases are shared with TRBD2. Per the germline V gene, CDR1 is SGHRS and CDR2 is YFSETQ. V was clipped by 4 bases and J by 4 bases; unmatched bases: 7. The CDR3 contains 15 residues. The CDR3 DNA is TGCGCCAGCAGCCAGACTAGCGTGAGTTACAATGAGCAGTTCTTC. Its protein is CASSQTSVSYNEQFF.

The genes are TRBV10-3 and TRBJ2-7, with D perhaps matching TRBD2 (5 bases). Trimming left V 7 bases short and J 5 bases short, with 21 bases between. CDR1 ENHRY and CDR2 SYGVKD come from the germline V gene. CDR3 length: 15 residues. The CDR3 sequence is CAIKTASGSGDEQYF. The CDR3 DNA is TGTGCCATCAAGACCGCCTCGGGATCTGGCGACGAGCAGTACTTC.

This sequence joins TRBV27 and TRBJ2-3, with 7 bases identical to TRBD2. Trimming removed 5 bases from V and 2 bases from J; junction bases left unmatched: 10. CDR1 is MNHEY, CDR2 SMNVEV, per germline (reference sequence). The CDR3 consists of 16 residues. The CDR3 region has the DNA TGTGCCAGCAGTAATGGTGGGAGGGCCTCCACAGATACGCAGTATTTT. This sequence encodes CASSNGGRASTDTQYF.

This clone was counted only a few times. The chain combines TRBV5-1 with TRBJ2-5; D gene ambiguous. CDR3 length: 13 amino acids. Germline CDR1 is SGHRS and CDR2 is YFSETQ. The V end was cut by 0 bases, the J end by 3 bases, with 6 bases between. CDR3 nucleotides: TGCGCCAGCAGCTTGGCGGGTAAAGAGACCCAGTACTTC. Translated: CASSLAGKETQYF.

The V gene is TRBV7-2, the J gene TRBJ2-7; possible D gene TRBD2, 6 bases. Germline loops: CDR1 SGHTA, CDR2 FQGNSA. Trimming pared 2 bases from V and 5 bases from J, leaving 10 bases between. The CDR3 is made up of 13 amino acids. The CDR3 DNA is TGTGCCAGCAGCTTATACGGGAGTAACGAGCAGTACTTC. Amino acid sequence: CASSLYGSNEQYF.

The rearrangement uses TRBV28 and TRBJ1-4; D unresolved. This CDR3 spans 14 amino acids. Trimming removed 4 bases from V and 9 bases from J, with 15 bases in between. CDR1 MDHEN and CDR2 SYDVKM come from the germline V gene. The CDR3 DNA is TGTGCCAGCAGTTCCGTCATAACGATCAAAAAACTGTTTTTT. It encodes CASSSVITIKKLFF.

The gene calls are TRBV7-9 and TRBJ2-7; 11 nucleotides match TRBD2. The CDR3 spans 15 residues. Germline values: CDR1 SEHNR, CDR2 FQNEAQ (reference sequence). V shed 2 bases, J shed 3 bases, and the junction held 3 bases outside the gene matches. CDR3 in amino acids: CASSLPTSGSYEQYF. The CDR3 nucleotides read TGTGCCAGCAGCTTACCAACTAGCGGGAGCTACGAGCAGTACTTC. The entire variable domain, with the rest obtained from reference TRBV7-9 and TRBJ2-7, is as follows: DTGVSQNPRHKITKRGQNVTFRCDPISEHNRLYWYRQTLGQGPEFLTYFQNEAQLEKSRLLSDRFSAERPKGSFSTLEIQRTEQGDSAMYLCASSLPTSGSYEQYFGPGTRLTVT.

The chain uses TRBV7-9 and TRBJ2-3; 11 bases map to TRBD1. The CDR3 totals 16 residues. Germline CDR1 and CDR2: SEHNR and FQNEAQ (reference sequence). Losses at the gene ends were 2 bases for V and 5 bases for J; bases not matched to a gene: 6. Here the CDR3 DNA reads TGTGCCAGCAGCTTATCCGGGACAGGGGGTATAGATACGCAGTATTTT. Amino acid sequence: CASSLSGTGGIDTQYF.

This chain links TRBV4-3 with TRBJ2-1, with TRBD2 as a possible D gene (5 bases). Germline values: CDR1 LGHNA, CDR2 YSLEER. CDR3 size: 15 residues. Trimming pared 1 base from V and 6 bases from J, leaving 13 bases between. CDR3 in amino acids: CASSQGFASSNEQFF. CDR3 DNA sequence: TGCGCCAGCAGCCAAGGTTTTGCTAGCTCCAATGAGCAGTTCTTC.

The rearrangement links TRBV7-2 to TRBJ1-1; D not certain. This CDR3 has 13 amino acids. The germline gives CDR1 SGHTA, CDR2 FQGNSA. V lost 6 bases, J lost 7 bases, and 15 bases lay in between. The CDR3 bases are TGTGCCAGCAGACTAGCCGGGAGCCGTGAAGCTTTCTTT. As protein: CASRLAGSREAFF.

The chain is built from TRBV9 and TRBJ2-3; no definite D call. Trimming cost V 0 bases and J 2 bases, with 13 bases left between them. The germline CDR1 and CDR2 sequences are SGDLS and YYNGEE. This CDR3 is built from 16 residues. The CDR3 spells CASSVEAPTYTDTQYF. The CDR3 DNA reads TGTGCCAGCAGCGTAGAGGCGCCCACCTACACAGATACGCAGTATTTT.

This clone was seen a handful of times. This chain connects TRBV5-1 to TRBJ2-7; D tentatively fits TRBD1 or TRBD2 (5 bases each). Per the germline V gene, CDR1 is SGHRS and CDR2 is YFSETQ. The CDR3 is 15 amino acids. Trimming removed 4 bases from V and 0 bases from J, with 14 bases in between. The CDR3 loop reads CASSRLWGSSYEQYF. For the CDR3, the DNA is TGCGCCAGCAGCCGCCTATGGGGGAGCTCCTACGAGCAGTACTTC.

This rearrangement joins TRBV7-9 to TRBJ2-5; D is uncertain. The germline gives CDR1 SEHNR, CDR2 FQNEAQ (reference sequence). The V end was cut by 5 bases, the J end by 4 bases, with 11 bases between. This CDR3 comprises 13 residues. The CDR3 DNA is TGTGCCAGCAGCCATAGTAATGGAGAGACCCAGTACTTC. Its protein is CASSHSNGETQYF. The full variable domain, rest sourced from reference TRBV7-9 and TRBJ2-5, is DTGVSQNPRHKITKRGQNVTFRCDPISEHNRLYWYRQTLGQGPEFLTYFQNEAQLEKSRLLSDRFSAERPKGSFSTLEIQRTEQGDSAMYLCASSHSNGETQYFGPGTRLLVL.

The chain carries TRBV2 and TRBJ2-1; D perhaps matches TRBD2 (6 bases). V was clipped by 0 bases and J by 5 bases, with 11 bases between them. The CDR3 loop spans 15 amino acids. Germline loops: CDR1 SNHLY, CDR2 FYNNEI. CDR3: CASSEARLGHNEQFF. The CDR3 DNA is TGTGCCAGCAGTGAAGCACGACTAGGTCACAATGAGCAGTTCTTC. Variable domain in full (rest from reference TRBV2 and TRBJ2-1): EPEVTQTPSHQVTQMGQEVILRCVPISNHLYFYWYRQILGQKVEFLVSFYNNEISEKSEIFDDQFSVERPDGSNFTLKIRSTKLEDSAMYFCASSEARLGHNEQFFGPGTRLTVL.

To note about this clone: A read error may produce the germline difference seen at one junction end. The rearrangement joins TRBV10-3 to TRBJ2-7, with 7 bases aligning to TRBD2. The germline V gene has CDR1 ENHRY and CDR2 SYGVKD. The CDR3 covers 14 residues. The CDR3 sequence: CASSYGPSGYEQYF. The CDR3 bases are TGTGCCAGCAGTTACGGTCCTAGCGGATACGAGCAGTACTTC.

The chain employs TRBV5-4 and TRBJ2-7; 14 nucleotides align to TRBD2. Germline CDR1 reads SGHNT; CDR2 reads YYREEE (reference sequence). This CDR3 has 18 amino acids. Trimming at V came to 1 base and at J to 0 bases, leaving 6 bases not matched to a gene. For the CDR3, the DNA is TGTGCCAGCAGCTTGCCATCAGGGACTAGCGGGAGCTCCTACGAGCAGTACTTC. This encodes CASSLPSGTSGSSYEQYF.

This clone was found once. J is TRBJ2-2 and V is TRBV5-8, with D possibly called TRBD1 or TRBD2 (5 bases each). V was cut by 2 bases and J by 5 bases, with 13 bases left in between. The CDR3 is 15 residues long. CDR1 and CDR2 from the germline V gene are SGHTS and YDEGEE. The CDR3 protein is CASSFWTWGTGELFF. The DNA of the CDR3 is TGTGCCAGCAGCTTTTGGACATGGGGGACCGGGGAGCTGTTTTTT.

This clone was picked up one time. This chain connects TRBV7-2 to TRBJ2-1; the D gene could be TRBD1 or TRBD2 (6 bases each). The germline CDR1 and CDR2 sequences are SGHTA and FQGNSA. The CDR3 totals 16 residues. The ends were cut back, 5 bases at V and 3 bases at J, with 17 bases in the middle. The CDR3 region has the DNA TGTGCCAGCAGCCCCCGAGGGGGGAGAGTCTACAATGAGCAGTTCTTC. Translation gives CASSPRGGRVYNEQFF.

This clone was recorded a few times. The V and J genes are TRBV6-1 and TRBJ1-1, with D perhaps TRBD1 (5 bases). The CDR3 loop spans 14 amino acids. With 0 bases removed from V and 6 bases from J, the gap between germline ends came to 11 bases. Germline CDR1 and CDR2: MNHNS and SASEGT. CDR3 DNA sequence: TGTGCCAGCAGTGAAGCGCCGACGGGGGCTGAAGCTTTCTTT. It is translated as CASSEAPTGAEAFF.

This clone was counted only a few times. The V call is TRBV2, the J call TRBJ2-1; D may be TRBD1 (6 bases). The CDR3 is made up of 17 amino acids. Germline CDR1 SNHLY, CDR2 FYNNEI. The ends were cut back, 5 bases at V and 4 bases at J, with 21 bases in the middle. Written as DNA, the CDR3 is TGTGCCAGCAGTCGTCGTACAGGGAAGCCCCCTTACAATGAGCAGTTCTTC. Translated: CASSRRTGKPPYNEQFF.

J is TRBJ2-2 and V is TRBV28; D is unclear. Looked up from germline, CDR1 is MDHEN and CDR2 is SYDVKM. The CDR3 is made up of 13 amino acids. Trimming left V 1 base short and J 4 bases short, with 4 bases between. DNA of the CDR3: TGTGCCAGCAGTTTATCCGGCACCGGGGAGCTGTTTTTT. It yields the protein CASSLSGTGELFF.